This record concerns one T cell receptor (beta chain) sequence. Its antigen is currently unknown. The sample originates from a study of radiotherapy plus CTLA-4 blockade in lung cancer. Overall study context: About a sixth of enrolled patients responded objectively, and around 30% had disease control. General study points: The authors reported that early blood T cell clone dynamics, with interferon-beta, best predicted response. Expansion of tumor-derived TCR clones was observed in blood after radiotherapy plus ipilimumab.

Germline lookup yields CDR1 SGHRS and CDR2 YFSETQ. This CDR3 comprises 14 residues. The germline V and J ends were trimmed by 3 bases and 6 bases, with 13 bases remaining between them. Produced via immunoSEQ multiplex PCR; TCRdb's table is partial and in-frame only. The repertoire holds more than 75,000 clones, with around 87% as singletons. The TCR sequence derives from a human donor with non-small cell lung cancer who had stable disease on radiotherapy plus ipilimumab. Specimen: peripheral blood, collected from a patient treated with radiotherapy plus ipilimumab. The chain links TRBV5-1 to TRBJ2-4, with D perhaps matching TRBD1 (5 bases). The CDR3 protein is CASSSPGQGNIQYF. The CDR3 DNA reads TGCGCCAGCAGCTCGCCTGGCCAGGGAAACATTCAGTACTTC.